The rows below give T cell receptor beta chains drawn from one sample of a study of shared clonotypes between healthy human individuals. Profiled with immunoSEQ multiplex PCR; TCRdb holds only in-frame clones, not every one. The sample lists under 2.5 million clones, 85% to 95% occurring once. Material: naive CD4+ T cells from PBMCs. These receptors came from a man between 18 and 29 years old in good health. Some clones in this sample may be carry-over from other donors' samples. Both conserved end residues are part of each CDR3. Rows give clone size only sometimes, using once, few, many, or a class for an expanded clone.

CDR3: CASSRSGTYEQYF
V: TRBV5-4
size: .
J: TRBJ2-7
length: 13

CDR3: CASSAGASSYNEQFF
V: TRBV27
size: .
J: TRBJ2-1
length: 15

CDR3: CASSITGVRDYGYTF
V: TRBV28
size: .
J: TRBJ1-2
length: 15

CDR3: CASTPSTSFGYEQYF
V: TRBV7-2
size: .
J: TRBJ2-7
length: 15

CDR3: CASGRVLRTQYF
V: TRBV27
size: once
J: TRBJ2-3
length: 12

CDR3: CASSQDQGKLPYGYTF
V: TRBV4-3
size: .
J: TRBJ1-2
length: 16

CDR3: CASSSWTEELWSSGRPHPRF
V: TRBV28
size: .
J: TRBJ2-7
length: 20

CDR3: CASREQETQYF
V: TRBV5-4
size: .
J: TRBJ2-5
length: 11

CDR3: CASRLARGNEQFF
V: TRBV5-1
size: .
J: TRBJ2-1
length: 13

CDR3: CAISEKVSGYNEQFF
V: TRBV10-3
size: .
J: TRBJ2-1
length: 15

CDR3: CASSQVGGYRTDTQYF
V: TRBV4-2
size: once
J: TRBJ2-3
length: 16

CDR3: CASSLKTGQETQYF
V: TRBV5-1
size: .
J: TRBJ2-5
length: 14

CDR3: CASSLGVGFTLTDTQYF
V: TRBV7-9
size: once
J: TRBJ2-3
length: 17

CDR3: CAWGHVGYTF
V: TRBV30
size: .
J: TRBJ1-2
length: 10

CDR3: CASSLYLPGTGAGNIQYF
V: TRBV18
size: .
J: TRBJ2-4
length: 18

CDR3: CASSFRQGAGYNNQPQHF
V: TRBV28
size: .
J: TRBJ1-5
length: 18

CDR3: CASSLEIGKETQYF
V: TRBV7-2
size: once
J: TRBJ2-5
length: 14

CDR3: CASQNGPTSTDTQYF
V: TRBV5-1
size: .
J: TRBJ2-3
length: 15

CDR3: CASSYSRGGQNTEAFF
V: TRBV6-5
size: .
J: TRBJ1-1
length: 16

CDR3: CASSNQGVTEAFF
V: TRBV4-2
size: .
J: TRBJ1-1
length: 13

CDR3: CASSGPASRETQYF
V: TRBV7-9
size: .
J: TRBJ2-5
length: 14

CDR3: CASNPGGGTYEQYF
V: TRBV5-5
size: .
J: TRBJ2-7
length: 14

CDR3: CASSPGGAETQYF
V: TRBV18
size: .
J: TRBJ2-5
length: 13

CDR3: CASSEAPGVGEQYF
V: TRBV10-1
size: .
J: TRBJ2-7
length: 14

CDR3: CASSLTSGSSSYEQYF
V: TRBV18
size: .
J: TRBJ2-7
length: 16

CDR3: CASNPGGLISTDTQYF
V: TRBV5-1
size: .
J: TRBJ2-3
length: 16

CDR3: CASSRVGEGHEQFF
V: TRBV5-4
size: once
J: TRBJ2-1
length: 14

CDR3: CASSRSVTTNEKLFF
V: TRBV5-6
size: .
J: TRBJ1-4
length: 15

CDR3: CASSPRGGVMNTEAFF
V: TRBV5-4
size: .
J: TRBJ1-1
length: 16